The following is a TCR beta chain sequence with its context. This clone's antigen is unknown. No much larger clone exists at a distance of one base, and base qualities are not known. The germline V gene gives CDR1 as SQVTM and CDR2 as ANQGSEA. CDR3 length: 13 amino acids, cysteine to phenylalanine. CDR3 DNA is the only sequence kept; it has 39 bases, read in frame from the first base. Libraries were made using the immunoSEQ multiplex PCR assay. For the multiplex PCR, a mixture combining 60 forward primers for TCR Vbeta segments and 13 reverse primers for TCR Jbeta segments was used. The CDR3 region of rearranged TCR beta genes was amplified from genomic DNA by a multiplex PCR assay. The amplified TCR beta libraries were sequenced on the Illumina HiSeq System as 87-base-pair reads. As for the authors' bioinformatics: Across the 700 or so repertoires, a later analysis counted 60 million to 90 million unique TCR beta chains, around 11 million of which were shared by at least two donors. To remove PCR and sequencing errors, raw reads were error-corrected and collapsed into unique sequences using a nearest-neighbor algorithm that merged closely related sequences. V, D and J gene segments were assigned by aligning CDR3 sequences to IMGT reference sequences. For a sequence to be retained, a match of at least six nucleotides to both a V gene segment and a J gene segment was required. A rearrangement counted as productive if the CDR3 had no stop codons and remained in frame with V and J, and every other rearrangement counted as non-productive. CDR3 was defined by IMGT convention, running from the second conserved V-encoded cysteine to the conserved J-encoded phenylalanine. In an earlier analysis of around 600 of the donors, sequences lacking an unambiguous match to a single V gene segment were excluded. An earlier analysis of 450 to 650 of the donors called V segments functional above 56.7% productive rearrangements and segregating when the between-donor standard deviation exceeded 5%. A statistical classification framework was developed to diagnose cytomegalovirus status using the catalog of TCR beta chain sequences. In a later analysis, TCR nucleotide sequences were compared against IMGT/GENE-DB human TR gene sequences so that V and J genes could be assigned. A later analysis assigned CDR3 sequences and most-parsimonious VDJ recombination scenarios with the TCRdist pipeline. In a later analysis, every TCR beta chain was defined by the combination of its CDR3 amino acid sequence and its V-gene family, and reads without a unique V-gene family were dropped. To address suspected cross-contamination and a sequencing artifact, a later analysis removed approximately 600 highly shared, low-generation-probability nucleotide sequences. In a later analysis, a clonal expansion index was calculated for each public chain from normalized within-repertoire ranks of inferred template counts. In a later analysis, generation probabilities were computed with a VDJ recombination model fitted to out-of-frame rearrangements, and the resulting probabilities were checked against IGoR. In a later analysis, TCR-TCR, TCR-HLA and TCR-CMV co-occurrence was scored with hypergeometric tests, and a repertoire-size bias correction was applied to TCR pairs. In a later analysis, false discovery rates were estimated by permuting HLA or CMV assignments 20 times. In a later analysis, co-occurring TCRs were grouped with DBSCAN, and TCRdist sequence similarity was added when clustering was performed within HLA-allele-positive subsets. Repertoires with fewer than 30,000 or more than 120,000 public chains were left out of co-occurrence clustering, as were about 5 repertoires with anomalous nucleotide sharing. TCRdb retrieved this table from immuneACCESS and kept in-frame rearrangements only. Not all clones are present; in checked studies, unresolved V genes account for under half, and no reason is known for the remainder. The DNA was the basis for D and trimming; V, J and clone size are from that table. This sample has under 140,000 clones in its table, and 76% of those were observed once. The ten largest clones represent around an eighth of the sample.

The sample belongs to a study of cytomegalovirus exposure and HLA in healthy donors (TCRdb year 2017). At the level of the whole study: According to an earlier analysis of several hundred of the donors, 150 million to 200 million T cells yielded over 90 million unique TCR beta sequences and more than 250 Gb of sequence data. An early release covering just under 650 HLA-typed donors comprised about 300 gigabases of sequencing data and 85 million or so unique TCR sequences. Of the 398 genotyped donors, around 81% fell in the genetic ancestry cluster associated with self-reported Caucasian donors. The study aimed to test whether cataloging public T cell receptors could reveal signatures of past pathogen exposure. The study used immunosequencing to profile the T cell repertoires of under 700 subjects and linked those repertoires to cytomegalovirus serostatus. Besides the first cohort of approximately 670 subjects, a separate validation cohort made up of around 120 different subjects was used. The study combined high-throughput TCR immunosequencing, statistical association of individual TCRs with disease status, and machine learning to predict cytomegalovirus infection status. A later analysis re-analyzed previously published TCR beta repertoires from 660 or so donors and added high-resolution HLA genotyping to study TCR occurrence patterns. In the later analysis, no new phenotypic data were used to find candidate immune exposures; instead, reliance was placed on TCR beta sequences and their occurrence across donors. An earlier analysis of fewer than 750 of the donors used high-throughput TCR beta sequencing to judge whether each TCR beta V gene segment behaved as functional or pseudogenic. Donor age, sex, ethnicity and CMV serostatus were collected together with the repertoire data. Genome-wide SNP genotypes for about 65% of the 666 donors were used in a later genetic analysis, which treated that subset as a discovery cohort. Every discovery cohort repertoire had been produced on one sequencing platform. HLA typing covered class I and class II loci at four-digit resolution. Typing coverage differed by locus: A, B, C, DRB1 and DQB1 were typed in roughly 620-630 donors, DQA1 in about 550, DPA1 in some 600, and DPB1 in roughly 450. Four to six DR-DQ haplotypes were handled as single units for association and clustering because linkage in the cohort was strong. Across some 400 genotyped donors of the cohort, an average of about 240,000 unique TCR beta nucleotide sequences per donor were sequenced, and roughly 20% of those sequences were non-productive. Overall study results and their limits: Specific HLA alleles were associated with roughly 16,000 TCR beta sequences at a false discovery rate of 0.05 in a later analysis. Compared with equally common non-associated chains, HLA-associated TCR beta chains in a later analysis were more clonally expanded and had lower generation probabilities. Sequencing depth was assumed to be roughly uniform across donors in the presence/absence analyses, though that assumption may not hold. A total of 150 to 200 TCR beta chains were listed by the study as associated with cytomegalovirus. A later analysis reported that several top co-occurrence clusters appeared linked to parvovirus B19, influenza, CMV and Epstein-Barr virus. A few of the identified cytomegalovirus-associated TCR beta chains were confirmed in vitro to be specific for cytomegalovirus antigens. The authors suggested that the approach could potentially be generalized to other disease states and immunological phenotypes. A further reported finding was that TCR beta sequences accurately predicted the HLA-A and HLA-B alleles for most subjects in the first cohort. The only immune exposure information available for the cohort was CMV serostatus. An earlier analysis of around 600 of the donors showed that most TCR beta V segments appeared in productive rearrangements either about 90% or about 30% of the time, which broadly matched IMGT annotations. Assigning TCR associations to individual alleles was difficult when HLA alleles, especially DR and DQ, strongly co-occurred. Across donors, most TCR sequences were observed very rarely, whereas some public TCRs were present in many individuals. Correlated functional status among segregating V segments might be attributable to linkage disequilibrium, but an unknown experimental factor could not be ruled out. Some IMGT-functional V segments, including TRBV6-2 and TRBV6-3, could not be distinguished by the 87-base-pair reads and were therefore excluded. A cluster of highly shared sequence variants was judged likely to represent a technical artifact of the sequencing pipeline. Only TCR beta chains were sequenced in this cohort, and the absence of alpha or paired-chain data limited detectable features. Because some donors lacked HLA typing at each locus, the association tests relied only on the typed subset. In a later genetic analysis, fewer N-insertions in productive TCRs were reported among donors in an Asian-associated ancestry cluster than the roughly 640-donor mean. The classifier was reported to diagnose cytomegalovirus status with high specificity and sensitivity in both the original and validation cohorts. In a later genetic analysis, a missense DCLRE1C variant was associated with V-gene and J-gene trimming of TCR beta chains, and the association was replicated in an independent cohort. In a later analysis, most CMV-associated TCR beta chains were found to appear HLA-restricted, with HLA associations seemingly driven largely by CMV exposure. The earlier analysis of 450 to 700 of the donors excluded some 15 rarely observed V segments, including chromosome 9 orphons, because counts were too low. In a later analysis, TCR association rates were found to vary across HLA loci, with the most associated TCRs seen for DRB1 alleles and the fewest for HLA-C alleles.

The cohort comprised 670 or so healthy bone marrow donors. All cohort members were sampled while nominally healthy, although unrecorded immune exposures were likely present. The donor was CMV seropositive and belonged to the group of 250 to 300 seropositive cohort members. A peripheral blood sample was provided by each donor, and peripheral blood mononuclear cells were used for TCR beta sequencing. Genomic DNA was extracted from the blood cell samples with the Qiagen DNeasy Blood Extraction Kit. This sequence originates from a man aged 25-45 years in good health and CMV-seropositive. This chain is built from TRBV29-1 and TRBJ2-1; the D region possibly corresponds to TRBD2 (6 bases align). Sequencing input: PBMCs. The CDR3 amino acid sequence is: CTVMGLHNNEQFF. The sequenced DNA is TGCACGGTTATGGGACTCCACAACAATGAGCAGTTCTTC.